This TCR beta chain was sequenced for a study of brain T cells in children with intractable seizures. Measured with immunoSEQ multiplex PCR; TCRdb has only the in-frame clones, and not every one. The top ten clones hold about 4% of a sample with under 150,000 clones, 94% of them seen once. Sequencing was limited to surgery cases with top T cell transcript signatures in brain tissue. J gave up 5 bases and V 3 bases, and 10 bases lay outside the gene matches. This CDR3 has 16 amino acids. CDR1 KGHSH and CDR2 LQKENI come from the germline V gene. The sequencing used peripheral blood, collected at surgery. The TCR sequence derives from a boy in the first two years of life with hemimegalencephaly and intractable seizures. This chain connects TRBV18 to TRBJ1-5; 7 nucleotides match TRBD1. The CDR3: CASSPGGGAGYQPQHF. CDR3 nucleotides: TGTGCCAGCTCACCGGGAGGGGGCGCGGGTTATCAGCCCCAGCATTTT.